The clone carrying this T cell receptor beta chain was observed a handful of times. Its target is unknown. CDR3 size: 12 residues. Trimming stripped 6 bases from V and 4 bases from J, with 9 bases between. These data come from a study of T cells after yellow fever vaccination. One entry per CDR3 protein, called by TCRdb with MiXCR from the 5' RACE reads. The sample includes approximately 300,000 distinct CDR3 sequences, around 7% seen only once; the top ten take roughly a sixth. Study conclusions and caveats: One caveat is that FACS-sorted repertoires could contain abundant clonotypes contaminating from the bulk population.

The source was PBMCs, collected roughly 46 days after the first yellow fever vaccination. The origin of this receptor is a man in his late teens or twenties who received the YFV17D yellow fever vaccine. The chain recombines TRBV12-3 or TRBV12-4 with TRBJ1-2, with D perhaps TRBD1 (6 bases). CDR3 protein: CASRKTGYGYTF. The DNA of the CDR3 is TGTGCCAGCAGGAAGACAGGCTATGGCTACACCTTC.